This T cell receptor beta chain emerged from a study of human T cells and chemical hapten exposure. In the study overall: 2% DPC was applied to about 2 cm by about 2 cm of upper inner arm skin for sensitization.

There are 15 residues in the CDR3. Trimming removed 0 bases from V and 8 bases from J, with 16 bases in between. This clonotype was observed a few times. Its antigen is unknown. For the library, individual cDNA molecules each received unique molecular identifiers. TCRdb used MiXCR to reprocess the RACE reads, holding one entry per CDR3 protein. The table lists about 160,000 distinct CDR3 sequences, 25% to 35% of them singletons. The time point is: patch test 3, about 24 weeks after DPC sensitization. Described treatment: therapeutic diphenylcyclopropenone sensitization with weekly scalp DPC. Regarding the study as a whole: TCRs above 1 in 1000 frequency did not change with DPC sensitization.

This chain connects TRBV12-3 or TRBV12-4 to TRBJ1-2, with D uncertain. The clonotype originates from a woman aged 18-29 years with alopecia areata. Some clones in this sample may be carry-over from other donors' samples. The sequencing here drew on whole blood, taken in connection with sensitization to the hapten diphenylcyclopropenone (DPC). The CDR3 nucleotides read TGTGCCAGCAGTTTAGCGCTAAGAGGGTCGAAGGGCTACACCTTC. It specifies CASSLALRGSKGYTF.